This T cell receptor beta chain stems from a study of T cell responses to AZD1222 COVID-19 vaccine. Looking at the study overall: Second-dose intervals of approximately 4 or approximately 12 weeks were pooled.

Overall study results and limits: Clonal diversity was possibly underestimated, and white British individuals and females predominated among donors.

Assay: immunoSEQ multiplex PCR; the TCRdb copy retains only in-frame clones and omits some. The sample holds 150,000 or so clones; 70% to 90% are singletons and the top ten take around 8.6%. This clone was seen only once. Its antigen is not known. V was clipped by 4 bases and J by 0 bases, with 18 bases between them. Germline-derived CDR1 and CDR2 are LGHDT and YNNKEL (reference sequence). CDR3 size: 17 residues. The TCR originated in an adult in good health. V and J are TRBV3-1 (or the pseudogene TRBV3-2) and TRBJ1-2; weak D call: TRBD1 (5 bases). The sample in question was peripheral blood, obtained on day 0 of AZD1222 vaccination. The CDR3 is CASSPPGTVSPNYGYTF. CDR3 DNA: TGTGCCAGCAGCCCTCCAGGGACGGTTAGCCCTAACTATGGCTACACCTTC.